This T cell receptor (beta chain) was retrieved from a study of blood T cell repertoires in COVID-19. The overall study: The United States, Italy and Spain were the sources of the acute and convalescent COVID-19 samples. The cDNA or gDNA used as material had been derived from T cells, B-cell-depleted T cells, or PBMCs.

Under the authors' procedure: Reference gene primer amplification gave estimated nucleated cell counts. The assay was immunoSEQ multiplex PCR, and TCRdb's table has in-frame clones only and misses some. V, J and clone size were drawn from that table, and D and trimming were deduced from the DNA. The table includes 200,000 to 250,000 clones, around 82% detected once. From germline, CDR1 is SGHNT and CDR2 YYREEE (reference sequence). The CDR3 consists of 15 residues. V was clipped by 3 bases and J by 6 bases; unmatched bases: 7. The V and J genes are TRBV5-4 and TRBJ2-1, with TRBD1 matching over 9 bases. This sequence was found in a woman in her seventies with acute or convalescent COVID-19. What was sequenced was peripheral blood. The CDR3 DNA sequence: TGTGCCAGCAGCTCTGGGACAGGGTGGATCAATGAGCAGTTCTTC. It encodes CASSSGTGWINEQFF.